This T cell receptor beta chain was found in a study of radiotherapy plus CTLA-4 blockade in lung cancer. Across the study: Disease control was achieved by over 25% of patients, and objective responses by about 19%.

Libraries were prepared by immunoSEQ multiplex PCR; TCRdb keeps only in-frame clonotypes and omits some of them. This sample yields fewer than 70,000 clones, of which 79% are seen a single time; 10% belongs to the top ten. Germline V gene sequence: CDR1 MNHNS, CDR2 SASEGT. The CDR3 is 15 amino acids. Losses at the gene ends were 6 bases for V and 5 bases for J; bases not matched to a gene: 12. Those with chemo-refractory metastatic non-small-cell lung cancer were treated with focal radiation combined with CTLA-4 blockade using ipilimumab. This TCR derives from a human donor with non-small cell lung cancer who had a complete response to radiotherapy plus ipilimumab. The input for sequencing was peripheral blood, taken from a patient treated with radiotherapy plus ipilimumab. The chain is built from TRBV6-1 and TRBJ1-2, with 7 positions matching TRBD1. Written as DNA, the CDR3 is TGTGCCAGCAGGGGGGACAGACAAAGAATTTATGGCTACACCTTC. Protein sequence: CASRGDRQRIYGYTF.